A selection of T cell receptor beta chains follows, all from one sample in a study of post-analysis software for immune sequencing data. MiXCR, applied by TCRdb to the PCR reads, yields one record per CDR3 protein. The sample records 180,000 or so distinct CDR3 sequences, 29% being singletons. Specimen: blood. Receptors originate from a girl aged 2-17 years with multiple sclerosis. CDR3s leave out the opening cysteine and the closing phenylalanine or tryptophan. Fields, in order: clone size, J gene, V gene, CDR3 protein. Part of the rows lack a size; the others show once, few, many or a class for expanded clones.

NA | TRBJ2-5 | TRBV13 | ASSLELAGGGKETQY
few | TRBJ2-7 | TRBV5-1 | ASSEGAGYEQY
NA | TRBJ1-4 | TRBV5-1 | ASSSGLLAGDTEKLF
many | TRBJ1-5 | TRBV20-1 | SAFTGGNQPQH
NA | TRBJ2-3 | TRBV29-1 | SVDPGTDTQY
few | TRBJ2-2 | TRBV7-2 | ASSLGVLNTGELF
few | TRBJ1-1 | TRBV20-1 | SAPRGNTEAF
NA | TRBJ1-2 | TRBV13 | ASSTSTGTHGYGHT
few | TRBJ2-7 | TRBV28 | ASSPLRGYEQY
few | TRBJ1-2 | TRBV27 | ASSFGQGDYGYT
NA | TRBJ2-6 | TRBV12-3/TRBV12-4 | ASSRVTGANVLT
NA | TRBJ2-1 | TRBV28 | ASSGSNEQF
many | TRBJ1-2 | TRBV10-3 | AISERTGIGYGYT
few | TRBJ2-5 | TRBV5-1 | ASSLLQGNNEQY
once | NA | TRBV27 | ASSFYPRQGARDEQY
few | TRBJ1-2 | TRBV7-9 | ASSLAGASGYT
NA | TRBJ2-7 | TRBV4-1 | ASSQADRGDYEQY
many | TRBJ2-7 | TRBV18 | ASSRDRSYEQY
many | TRBJ1-2 | TRBV9 | ASSRLGQRSNYGYT
few | TRBJ1-5 | TRBV4-1 | ASSQEGHQPQH
many | TRBJ2-7 | TRBV12-3/TRBV12-4 | ASSGQGVPEQY
many | TRBJ2-7 | TRBV11-2 | ASSWVGQVVYEQY
NA | TRBJ2-1 | TRBV11-2 | ASSPLMSSYNEQF
few | TRBJ2-7 | TRBV29-1 | SVEETDYEQY
NA | TRBJ1-2 | TRBV5-5 | ASSLSLGRRVDGYT
NA | TRBJ1-1 | TRBV9 | ASSVGGLMNTEAF
NA | TRBJ2-3 | TRBV20-1 | SAALAGRSTDTQY
many | TRBJ2-1 | TRBV28 | ASSQGASYNEQF
many | TRBJ2-1 | TRBV5-1 | ASSPDGPGPTYNEQF